The clone carrying this T cell receptor beta chain was seen at least ten times. The data originate from a study of beta chain features in type 1 diabetes. The study reverse transcribed the entire isolated RNA, so it sequenced expressed TCRB transcripts. Some clones are missing from TCRdb's copy, which holds only in-frame ones; the method was immunoSEQ multiplex PCR. The table lists around 250,000 clones, less than 35% of them singletons, with 4% in the top ten. The origin of this receptor is a man aged 25-45 years in good health. The sample taken for sequencing was central memory CD4+ T cells from blood.

Written as DNA, the CDR3 is TGTGCCAGCAGCAGAACAGGGGACCCGAACACTGAAGCTTTCTTT. It translates to CASSRTGDPNTEAFF. This chain uses TRBV13 with TRBJ1-1, with TRBD1 matching over 7 bases. V trimming: 5 bases; J trimming: 1 base; junction bases outside the gene matches: 7. CDR1 and CDR2 from the germline V gene are PRHDT and FYEKMQ (reference sequence). The CDR3 has 15 residues.